The following is a TCR beta chain sequence with its context. Its antigen is unidentified. From the reads, TCRdb called clonotypes with MiXCR, one entry per CDR3 protein. The data contain 900,000 to 950,000 distinct CDR3 sequences, around a third of them singletons. The entry originates in a study of T cell repertoires in cytomegalovirus infection. Study details: Peptides in the study included HLA-C-restricted and HLA-B-restricted CMV epitopes.

The length of the CDR3 is 14 residues. V shed 10 bases and J 2 bases; nucleotides not matched to a gene: 7. Germline values: CDR1 SNHLY, CDR2 FYNNEI. Material: cultured CD8+ T cells from PBMCs, obtained from culture after CMV antigen stimulation. The chain employs TRBV2 and TRBJ2-1, with 8 nucleotides matching TRBD2. The clonotype comes from a human donor in good health (CMV status not recorded). Some clones in this sample may be carry-over from other donors' samples. The CDR3 DNA reads TGTGCCACCGAAGGTAGCGGGGCCTACAATGAGCAGTTCTTC. Encoded protein: CATEGSGAYNEQFF.